This TCR beta chain was recovered during a study of beta chain features in type 1 diabetes. Notes on the study in general: The study found moderately but significantly shorter TCRB CDR3s in all four CD4+ subsets of Type 1 diabetes patients. Researchers could not determine here whether HLA type influences TCRB rearrangement. Possibly, sequencing cDNA over-represented cells that had high TCR expression levels. Patients' naive, central memory and regulatory TCRB repertoires appeared more alike than those of healthy donors.

Notes on this clone: The antigen is not known.

Every bit of the isolated RNA underwent reverse transcription, so sequencing read expressed TCRB transcripts. Deep immunoSEQ sequencing covered naive, central memory and regulatory T cell samples. This table comes from immunoSEQ multiplex PCR, and its TCRdb copy is limited to in-frame clones, with some not included. The data show 160,000 or so clones, roughly 60% seen once. The CDR3 has 12 residues. CDR1 is ENHRY, CDR2 SYGVKD, per germline. Trimming shortened V by 4 bases and J by 3 bases, and 6 bases separated the two germline ends. The sample taken for sequencing was naive CD4+ T cells from blood. This clonotype was sampled from a man aged 25-45 years with type 1 diabetes. This chain links TRBV10-3 with TRBJ2-5; D is ambiguous. CDR3: CAISGTEETQYF. The CDR3 DNA sequence: TGTGCCATCAGTGGAACAGAAGAGACCCAGTACTTC.